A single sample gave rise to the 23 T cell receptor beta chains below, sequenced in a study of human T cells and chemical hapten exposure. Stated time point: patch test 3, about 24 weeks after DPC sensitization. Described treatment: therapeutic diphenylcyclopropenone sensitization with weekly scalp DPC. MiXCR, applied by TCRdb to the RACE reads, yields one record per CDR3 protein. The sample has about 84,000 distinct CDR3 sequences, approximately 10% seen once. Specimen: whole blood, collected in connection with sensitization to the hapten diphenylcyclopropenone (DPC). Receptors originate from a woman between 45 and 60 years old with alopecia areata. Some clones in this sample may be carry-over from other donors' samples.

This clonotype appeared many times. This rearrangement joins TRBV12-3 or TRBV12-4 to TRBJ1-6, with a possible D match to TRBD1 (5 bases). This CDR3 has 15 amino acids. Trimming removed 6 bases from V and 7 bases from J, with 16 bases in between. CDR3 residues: CASSPGAARNSPLHF. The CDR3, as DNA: TGTGCCAGCAGCCCTGGGGCCGCGCGGAATTCACCCCTCCACTTT.

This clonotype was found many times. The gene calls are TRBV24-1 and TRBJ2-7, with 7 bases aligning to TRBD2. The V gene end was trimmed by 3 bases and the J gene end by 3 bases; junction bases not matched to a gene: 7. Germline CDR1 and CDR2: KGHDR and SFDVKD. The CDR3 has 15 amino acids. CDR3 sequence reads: CATSDRASGRYEQYF. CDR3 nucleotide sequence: TGTGCCACCAGTGATCGCGCTAGCGGCCGCTACGAGCAGTACTTC.

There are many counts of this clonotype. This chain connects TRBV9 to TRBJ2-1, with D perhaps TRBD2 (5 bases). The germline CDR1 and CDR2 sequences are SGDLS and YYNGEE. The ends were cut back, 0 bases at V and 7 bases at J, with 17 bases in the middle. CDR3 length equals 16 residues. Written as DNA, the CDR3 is TGTGCCAGCAGCGTAGCTTCCGGGATGGCGAGGAATGAGCAGTTCTTC. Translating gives CASSVASGMARNEQFF.

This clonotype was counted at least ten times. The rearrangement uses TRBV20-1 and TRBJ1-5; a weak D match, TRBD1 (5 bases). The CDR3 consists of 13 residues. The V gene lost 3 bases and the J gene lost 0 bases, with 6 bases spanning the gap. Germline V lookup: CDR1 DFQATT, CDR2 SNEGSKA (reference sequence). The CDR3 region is CSARGDSNQPQHF. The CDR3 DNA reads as TGCAGTGCTAGGGGGGATAGCAATCAGCCCCAGCATTTT.

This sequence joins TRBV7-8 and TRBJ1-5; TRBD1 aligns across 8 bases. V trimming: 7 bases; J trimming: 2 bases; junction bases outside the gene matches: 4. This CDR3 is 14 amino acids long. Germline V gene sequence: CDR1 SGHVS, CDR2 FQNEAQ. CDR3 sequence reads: CASTATGGNQPQHF. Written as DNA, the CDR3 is TGTGCCAGCACGGCGACAGGGGGCAATCAGCCCCAGCATTTT.

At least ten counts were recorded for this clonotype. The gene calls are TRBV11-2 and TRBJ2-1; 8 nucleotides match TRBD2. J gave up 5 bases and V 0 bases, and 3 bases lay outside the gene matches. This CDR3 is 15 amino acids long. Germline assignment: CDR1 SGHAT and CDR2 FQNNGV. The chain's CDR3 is CASSLDGRANNEQFF. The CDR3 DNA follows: TGTGCCAGCAGCTTAGACGGGAGGGCCAACAATGAGCAGTTCTTC.

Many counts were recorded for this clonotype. The DNA of the CDR3 is TGCGCCAGCAGCCCCACCGGCGGGATGTACCAAGAGACCCAGTACTTC. This sequence encodes CASSPTGGMYQETQYF. This sequence joins TRBV5-1 and TRBJ2-5, with a weak D call TRBD2 (6 bases). CDR3 length: 16 residues. V lost 4 bases and J lost 0, with 16 bases in between. The germline CDR1 and CDR2 sequences are SGHRS and YFSETQ.

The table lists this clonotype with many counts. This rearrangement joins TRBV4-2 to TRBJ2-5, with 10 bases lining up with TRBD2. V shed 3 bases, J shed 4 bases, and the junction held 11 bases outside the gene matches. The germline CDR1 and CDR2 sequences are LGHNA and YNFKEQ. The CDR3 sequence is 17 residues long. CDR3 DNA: TGTGCCAGCAGCCACCCTATAGCGGGAGGCCTCCGAGAGACCCAGTACTTC. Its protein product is CASSHPIAGGLRETQYF.

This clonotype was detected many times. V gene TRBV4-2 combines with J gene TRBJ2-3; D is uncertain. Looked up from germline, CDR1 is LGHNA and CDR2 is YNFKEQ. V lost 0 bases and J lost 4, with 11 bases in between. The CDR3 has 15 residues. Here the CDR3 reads CASSQDSRSADTQYF. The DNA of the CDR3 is TGTGCCAGCAGCCAAGATTCTAGATCAGCAGATACGCAGTATTTT.

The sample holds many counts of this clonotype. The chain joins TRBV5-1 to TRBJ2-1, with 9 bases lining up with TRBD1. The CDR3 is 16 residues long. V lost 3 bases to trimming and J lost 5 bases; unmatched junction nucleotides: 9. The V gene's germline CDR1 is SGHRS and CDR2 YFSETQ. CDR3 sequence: CASSYGTGWSNNEQFF. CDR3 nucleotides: TGCGCCAGCAGCTACGGGACAGGGTGGTCGAACAATGAGCAGTTCTTC.

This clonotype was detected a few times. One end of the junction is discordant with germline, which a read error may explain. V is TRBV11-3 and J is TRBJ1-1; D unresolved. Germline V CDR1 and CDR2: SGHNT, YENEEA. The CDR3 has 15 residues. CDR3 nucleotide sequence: TGTGCCAGCAGCTTCCACGGAGTAATGAACACTGAAGTTTTCTTT. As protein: CASSFHGVMNTEVFF.

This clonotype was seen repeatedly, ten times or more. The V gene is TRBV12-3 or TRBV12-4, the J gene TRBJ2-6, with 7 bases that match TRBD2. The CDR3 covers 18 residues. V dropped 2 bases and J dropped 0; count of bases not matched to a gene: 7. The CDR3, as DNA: TGTGCCAGCAGTTTACGGGCCGGGAGGTTCTCTGGGGCCAACGTCCTGACTTTC. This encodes CASSLRAGRFSGANVLTF.

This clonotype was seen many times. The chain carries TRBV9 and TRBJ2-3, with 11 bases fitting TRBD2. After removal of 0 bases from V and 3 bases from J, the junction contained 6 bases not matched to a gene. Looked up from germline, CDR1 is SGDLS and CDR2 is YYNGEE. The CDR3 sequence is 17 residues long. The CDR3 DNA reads TGTGCCAGCAGCGTAGCTGCCCTAGCGGGAGGAACAGATACGCAGTATTTT. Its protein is CASSVAALAGGTDTQYF.

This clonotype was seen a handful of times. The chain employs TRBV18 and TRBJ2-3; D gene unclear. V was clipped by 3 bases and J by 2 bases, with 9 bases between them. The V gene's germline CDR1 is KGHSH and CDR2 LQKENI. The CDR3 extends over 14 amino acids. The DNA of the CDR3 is TGTGCCAGCTCACCCCCAAGGGCCACAGATACGCAGTATTTT. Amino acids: CASSPPRATDTQYF.

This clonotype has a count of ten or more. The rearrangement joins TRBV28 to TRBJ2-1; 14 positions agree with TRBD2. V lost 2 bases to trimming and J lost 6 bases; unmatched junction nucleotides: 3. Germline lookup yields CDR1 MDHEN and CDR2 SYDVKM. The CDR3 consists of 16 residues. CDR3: CASSLGGLAGVNEQFF. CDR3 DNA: TGTGCCAGCAGTTTAGGGGGACTAGCGGGAGTCAATGAGCAGTTCTTC.

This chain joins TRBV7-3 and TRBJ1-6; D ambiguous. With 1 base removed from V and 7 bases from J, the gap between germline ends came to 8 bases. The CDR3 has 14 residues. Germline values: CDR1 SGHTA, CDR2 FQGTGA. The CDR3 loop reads CASSLNPSNSPLHF. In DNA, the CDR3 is TGTGCCAGCAGCTTAAATCCCAGCAATTCACCCCTCCACTTT.

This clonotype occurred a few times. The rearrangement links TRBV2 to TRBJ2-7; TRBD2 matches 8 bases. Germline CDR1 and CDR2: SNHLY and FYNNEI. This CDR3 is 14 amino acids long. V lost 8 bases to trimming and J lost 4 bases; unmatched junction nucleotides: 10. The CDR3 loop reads CASDRSGGLYEQYF. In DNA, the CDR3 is TGTGCCAGCGACAGGAGCGGGGGCCTTTACGAGCAGTACTTC.

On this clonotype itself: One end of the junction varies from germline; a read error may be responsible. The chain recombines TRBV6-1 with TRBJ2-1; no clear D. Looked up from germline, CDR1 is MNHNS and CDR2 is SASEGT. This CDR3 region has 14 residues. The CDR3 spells CASSLAASHNEQFF. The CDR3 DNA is TGTGCCAGCAGTCTCGCGGCCTCCCACAATGAGCAGTTCTTC.

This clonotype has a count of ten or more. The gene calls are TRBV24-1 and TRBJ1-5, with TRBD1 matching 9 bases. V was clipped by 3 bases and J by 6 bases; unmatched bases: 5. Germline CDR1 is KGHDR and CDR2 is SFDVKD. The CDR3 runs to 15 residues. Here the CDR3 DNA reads TGTGCCACCAGTGATCCACAGGGGGCCGGTCAGCCCCAGCATTTT. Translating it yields CATSDPQGAGQPQHF.

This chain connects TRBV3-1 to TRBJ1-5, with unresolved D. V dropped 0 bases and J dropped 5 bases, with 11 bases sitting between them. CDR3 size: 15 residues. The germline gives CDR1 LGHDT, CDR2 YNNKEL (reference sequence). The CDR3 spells CASSQEGAGHQPQHF. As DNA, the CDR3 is TGTGCCAGCAGCCAAGAAGGCGCCGGGCATCAGCCCCAGCATTTT.

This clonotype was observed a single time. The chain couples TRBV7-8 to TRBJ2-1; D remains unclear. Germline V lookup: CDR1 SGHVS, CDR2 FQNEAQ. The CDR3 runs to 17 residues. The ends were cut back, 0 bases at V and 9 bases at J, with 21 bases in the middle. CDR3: CASSLAPLIKTLGEQFF. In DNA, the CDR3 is TGTGCCAGCAGCTTAGCTCCCCTGATCAAAACCCTAGGTGAGCAGTTCTTC.

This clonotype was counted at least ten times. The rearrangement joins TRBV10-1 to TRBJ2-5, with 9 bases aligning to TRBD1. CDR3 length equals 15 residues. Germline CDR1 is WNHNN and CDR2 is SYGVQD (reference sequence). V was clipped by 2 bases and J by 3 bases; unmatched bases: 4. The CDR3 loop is CASSELTGGKETQYF. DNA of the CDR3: TGCGCCAGCAGTGAGCTGACAGGGGGTAAAGAGACCCAGTACTTC.

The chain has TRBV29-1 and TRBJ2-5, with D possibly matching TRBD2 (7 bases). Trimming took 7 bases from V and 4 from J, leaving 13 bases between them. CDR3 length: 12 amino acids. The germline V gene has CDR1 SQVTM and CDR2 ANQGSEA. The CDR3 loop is CSARGGPETQYF. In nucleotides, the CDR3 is TGCAGCGCTAGGGGGGGGCCAGAGACCCAGTACTTC.